This record concerns one T cell receptor beta chain sequence. Its antigen is undetermined. The sample originates from a study of shared clonotypes between healthy human individuals. The data were produced by immunoSEQ multiplex PCR, yet TCRdb's version contains in-frame clones alone and is incomplete. This table has over 2 million clones, around 90% appearing once. Recent acute infections and vaccinations were absent in the healthy HIV-negative adult donors. CD4+ cells underwent separation, giving CD45RA+ naive and CD45RA-negative memory subsets. Whole-study findings and limits: Non-shared clonotypes displayed generation probabilities falling below those of clonotypes present in all four donors. Compared with memory subsets, naive subsets generally had larger estimated richness.

V lost 6 bases and J lost 4, with 19 bases in between. The CDR3 spans 15 residues. Germline CDR1 reads MNHEY; CDR2 reads SMNVEV (reference sequence). Material for sequencing was naive CD4+ T cells from PBMCs. Subset: CD45RA+ positively selected. This sequence joins TRBV27 and TRBJ2-7; D is unresolved. The receptor's source is a man aged 18 to 29 in good health. Some clones in this sample may be carry-over from other donors' samples. CDR3 DNA: TGTGCCAGCAGGGGTTACCGCCGGACCTTTTACGAGCAGTACTTC. As protein: CASRGYRRTFYEQYF.